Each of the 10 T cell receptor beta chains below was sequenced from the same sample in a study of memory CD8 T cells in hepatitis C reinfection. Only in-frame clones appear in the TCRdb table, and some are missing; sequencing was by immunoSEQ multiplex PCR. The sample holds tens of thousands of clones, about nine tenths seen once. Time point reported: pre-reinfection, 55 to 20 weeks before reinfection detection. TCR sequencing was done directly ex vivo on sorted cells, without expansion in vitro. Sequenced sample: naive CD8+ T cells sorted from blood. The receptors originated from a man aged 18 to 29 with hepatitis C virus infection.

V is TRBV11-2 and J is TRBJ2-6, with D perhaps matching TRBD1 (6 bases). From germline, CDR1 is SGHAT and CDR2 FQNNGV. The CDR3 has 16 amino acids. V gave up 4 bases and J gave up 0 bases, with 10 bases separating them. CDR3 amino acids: CASSSQTGSGANVLTF. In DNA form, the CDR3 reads TGTGCCAGCAGCTCCCAGACAGGCTCTGGGGCCAACGTCCTGACTTTC. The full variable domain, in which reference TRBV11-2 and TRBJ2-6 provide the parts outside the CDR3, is EAGVAQSPRYKIIEKRQSVAFWCNPISGHATLYWYQQILGQGPKLLIQFQNNGVVDDSQLPKDRFSAERLKGVDSTLKIQPAKLEDSAVYLCASSSQTGSGANVLTFGAGSRLTVL.

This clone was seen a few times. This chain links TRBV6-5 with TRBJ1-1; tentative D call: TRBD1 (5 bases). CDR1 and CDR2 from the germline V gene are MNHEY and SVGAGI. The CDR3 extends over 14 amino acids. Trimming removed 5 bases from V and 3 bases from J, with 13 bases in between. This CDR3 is CASSTTRAYTEAFF. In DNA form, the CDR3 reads TGTGCCAGCAGTACAACCAGGGCGTACACTGAAGCTTTCTTT.

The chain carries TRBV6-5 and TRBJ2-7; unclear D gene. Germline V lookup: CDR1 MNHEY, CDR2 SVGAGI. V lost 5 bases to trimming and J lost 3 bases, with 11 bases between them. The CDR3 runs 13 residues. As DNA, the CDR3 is TGTGCCAGCAGTGAAGTCAGAAACTACGAGCAGTACTTC. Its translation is CASSEVRNYEQYF.

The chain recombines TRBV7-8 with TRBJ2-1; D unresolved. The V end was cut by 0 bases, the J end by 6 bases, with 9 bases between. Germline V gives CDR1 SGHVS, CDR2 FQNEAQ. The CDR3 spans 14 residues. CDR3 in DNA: TGTGCCAGCAGCTTAGCGTTCCCCGGCAATGAGCAGTTCTTC. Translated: CASSLAFPGNEQFF.

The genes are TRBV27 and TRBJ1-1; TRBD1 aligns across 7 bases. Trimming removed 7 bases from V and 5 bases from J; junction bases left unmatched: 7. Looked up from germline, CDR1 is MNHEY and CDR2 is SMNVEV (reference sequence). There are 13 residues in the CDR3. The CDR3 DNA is TGTGCCAGCACTCAGGGGGGTTGGACTGAAGCTTTCTTT. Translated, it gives CASTQGGWTEAFF.

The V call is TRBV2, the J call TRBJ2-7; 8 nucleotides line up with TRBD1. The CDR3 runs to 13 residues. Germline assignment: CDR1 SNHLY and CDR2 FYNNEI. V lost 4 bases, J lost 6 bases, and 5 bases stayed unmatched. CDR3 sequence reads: CASSVYRGSEQYF. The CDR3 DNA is TGTGCCAGCAGTGTCTACAGGGGGAGCGAGCAGTACTTC. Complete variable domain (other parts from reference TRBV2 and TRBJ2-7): EPEVTQTPSHQVTQMGQEVILRCVPISNHLYFYWYRQILGQKVEFLVSFYNNEISEKSEIFDDQFSVERPDGSNFTLKIRSTKLEDSAMYFCASSVYRGSEQYFGPGTRLTVT.

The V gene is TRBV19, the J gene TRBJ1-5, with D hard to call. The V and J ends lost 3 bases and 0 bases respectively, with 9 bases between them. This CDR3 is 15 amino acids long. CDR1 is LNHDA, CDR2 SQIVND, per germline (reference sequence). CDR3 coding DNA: TGTGCCAGTAGTATCCGGGCGGGTAGCAATCAGCCCCAGCATTTT. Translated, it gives CASSIRAGSNQPQHF. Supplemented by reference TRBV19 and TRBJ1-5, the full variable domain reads DGGITQSPKYLFRKEGQNVTLSCEQNLNHDAMYWYRQDPGQGLRLIYYSQIVNDFQKGDIAEGYSVSREKKESFPLTVTSAQKNPTAFYLCASSIRAGSNQPQHFGDGTRLSIL.

Written as DNA, the CDR3 is TGTGCCAGCAGCGCCTCAGGGTACCAAGAGACCCAGTACTTC. Its translation: CASSASGYQETQYF. V usage is TRBV9 and J usage is TRBJ2-5; possibly TRBD1 for D (5 bases). V was shortened by 3 bases and J by 0 bases, with 9 bases between the two germline ends. In germline, CDR1 is SGDLS, CDR2 YYNGEE. The CDR3 extends over 14 amino acids.

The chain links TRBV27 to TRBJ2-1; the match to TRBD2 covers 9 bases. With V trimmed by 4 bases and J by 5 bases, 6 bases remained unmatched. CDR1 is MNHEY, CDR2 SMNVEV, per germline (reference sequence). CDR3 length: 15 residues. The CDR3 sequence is CASSSSGGLNNEQFF. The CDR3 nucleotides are TGTGCCAGCAGTTCAAGCGGGGGGCTTAACAATGAGCAGTTCTTC.

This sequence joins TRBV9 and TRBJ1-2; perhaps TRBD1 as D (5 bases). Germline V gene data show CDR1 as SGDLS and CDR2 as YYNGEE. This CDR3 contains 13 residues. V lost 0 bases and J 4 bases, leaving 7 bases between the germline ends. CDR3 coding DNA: TGTGCCAGCAGCGTAGGAACAGGCTATGGCTACACCTTC. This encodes CASSVGTGYGYTF. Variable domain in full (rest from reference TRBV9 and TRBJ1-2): DSGVTQTPKHLITATGQRVTLRCSPRSGDLSVYWYQQSLDQGLQFLIQYYNGEERAKGNILERFSAQQFPDLHSELNLSSLELGDSALYFCASSVGTGYGYTFGSGTRLTVV.